The rows below give T cell receptor delta chains drawn from one sample of a study of Vδ1+ human thymocytes. TCRdb re-processed the multiplex PCR reads using CATT. The sample shows 70,000 or so delta-chain clones, around 32% of them seen only once. Sample: Vdelta1+ gamma-delta thymocytes from the thymus. Receptor source: a boy under two years old who had congenital heart surgery. Each CDR3 is given with its conserved first and last residue. For some rows the clone size is stated as once, few or many, or as a class when expanded; others skip it.

j_gene,abundance,v_gene,CDR3aa
TRDJ1,NA,TRDV1,CALGGGSSPSTTDKLIF
TRDJ1,NA,TRDV1,CALGDSSYGAGGDDKLIF
TRDJ1,NA,TRDV1,CALGGPIFLPGDPTDKLIF
TRDJ1,few,TRDV1,CALGARTMLGDRGTDKLIF
TRDJ1,few,TRDV1,CALGELPPRPGDIHTDKLIF
TRDJ1,NA,TRDV1,CALGELEDHGDPYTDKLIF
TRDJ1,NA,TRDV1,CALGDLSAGGFFTDKLIF
TRDJ1,NA,TRDV1,CALGERPYLPATYTDKLIF
TRDJ1,few,TRDV1,CALGEDFLRPIRSLGDSTDKLIF
TRDJ1,few,TRDV1,CALGEQGYWGTEIPCTDKLIF
TRDJ1,few,TRDV1,CALGDVADKLIF
TRDJ1,NA,TRDV2,CACDTAVRSLYTDNLIF
TRDJ1,NA,TRDV1,CALGELFGLTLTGGSRKLIF
TRDJ1,once,TRDV1,CALGELTTIRYQYTDKLIF
TRDJ1,NA,TRDV1,CALGQCKYADKLIF
TRDJ1,NA,TRDV1,CALGRAFSPSPVTDKLIF
TRDJ1,NA,TRDV1,CALGEGPVLLGVYTDKLIF
TRDJ1,NA,TRDV1,CALGNTPFYQTRDWGIGVKLIF
TRDJ1,NA,TRDV1,CALGELGPTALLGDTTYPNTDKLIF
TRDJ1,NA,TRDV1,CALGNHTHRYLGIRGVYTDKLIF
TRDJ1,few,TRDV2,CACDRGSHRTDKLIF
TRDJ1,few,TRDV1,CALGELLQLGANTDKLIF